This T cell receptor (beta chain) stems from a study of kidney transplant recipient with SARS-CoV-2 infection. Germline V gene data show CDR1 as MNHEY and CDR2 as SVGAGI. The ends lost 4 bases at V and 13 bases at J; junction bases unmatched: 12. This CDR3 is built from 15 residues. MiXCR, run by TCRdb on the reads, gives a single entry per CDR3 protein. The sample has about 240,000 distinct CDR3 sequences, 25% to 30% seen once; the top ten hold almost 7.5%. As regards this clonotype: A far larger clone is off by one base, so a read error is likely. Because the CDR3 is missing its conserved closing phenylalanine or tryptophan, this is likely a read error.

Sample: a blood sample, taken at baseline and between days 110 and 120 from a kidney transplant recipient. V gene TRBV6-5 combines with J gene TRBJ2-4; 11 bases match TRBD1. The TCR was taken from a male patient aged 30 to 39 who had COVID-19 and was a kidney transplant recipient. These T cells may partly come from the graft donor. CDR3 coding DNA: TGTGCCAGCAGTTCCCCGGGACAGGGGGTGTATGAGCAGTACCTC. The encoded protein is CASSSPGQGVYEQYL.